The 15 T cell receptor beta chains in this list originate from one sample, sequenced in a study of blood T cell repertoires in COVID-19. Profiling relied on immunoSEQ multiplex PCR, and the TCRdb table lists in-frame clones only, not all of them. The table lists approximately 170,000 clones, roughly four fifths of them singletons. Sequences were obtained from peripheral blood. Every receptor here comes from a woman older than 75 with acute or convalescent COVID-19.

This clone was seen only once. The rearrangement joins TRBV19 to TRBJ2-2; a weak D match, TRBD1 (6 bases). Deletions cut 6 bases from V and 7 bases from J, with 15 bases between. The germline V gene encodes CDR1 LNHDA and CDR2 SQIVND (reference sequence). CDR3 length equals 14 residues. In DNA form, the CDR3 reads TGTGCCAGTAGCTCGGCAGGGGCCTACGGGGAGCTGTTTTTT. Translated, it gives CASSSAGAYGELFF.

The CDR3 DNA follows: TGTGCCAGCAGCCTGACTAGCGGGGAACAAGAGACCCAGTACTTC. Translated, it gives CASSLTSGEQETQYF. This chain connects TRBV4-2 to TRBJ2-5, with TRBD2 matching 11 bases. Germline V CDR1 and CDR2: LGHNA, YNFKEQ. V was pared by 4 bases and J by 2 bases, with 3 bases of the junction left unmatched. This CDR3 contains 15 residues.

This clone was recorded once. This chain links TRBV28 with TRBJ2-5; D possibly corresponds to TRBD2 (5 bases). The V gene lost 6 bases and the J gene lost 7 bases, with 18 bases spanning the gap. The CDR3 is 14 residues long. The germline V gene has CDR1 MDHEN and CDR2 SYDVKM. Here the CDR3 DNA reads TGTGCCAGCAGCCAGGACGTACCCGGAGGGACCCAGTACTTC. Its protein product is CASSQDVPGGTQYF.

The genes are TRBV10-1 and TRBJ1-5; D is possibly TRBD1 (5 bases). Trimming stripped 3 bases from V and 0 bases from J, with 9 bases between. There are 15 residues in the CDR3. The germline V gene encodes CDR1 WNHNN and CDR2 SYGVQD (reference sequence). The CDR3 nucleotides are TGCGCCAGCAGTGACGGACAAACTAGCAATCAGCCCCAGCATTTT. Amino acids: CASSDGQTSNQPQHF.

This chain joins TRBV2 and TRBJ2-5; possibly TRBD2 for D (6 bases). Trimming took off 0 bases at V and 4 bases at J, with 12 bases between the two ends. The V gene's germline CDR1 is SNHLY and CDR2 FYNNEI. The CDR3 has 15 amino acids. Here the CDR3 reads CASSEASGGGETQYF. CDR3 coding DNA: TGTGCCAGCAGTGAAGCGTCCGGGGGAGGAGAGACCCAGTACTTC.

This clone was counted a single time. The V call is TRBV7-2, the J call TRBJ2-1; 10 nucleotides match TRBD2. This CDR3 spans 16 amino acids. The germline V gene encodes CDR1 SGHTA and CDR2 FQGNSA. Trimming cost V 1 base and J 4 bases; bases outside gene matches: 4. CDR3 bases: TGTGCCAGCAGCTTAGTGGGGACTAGCGAGTACAATGAGCAGTTCTTC. Translated: CASSLVGTSEYNEQFF. The entire variable domain, with the rest obtained from reference TRBV7-2 and TRBJ2-1, is as follows: GAGVSQSPSNKVTEKGKDVELRCDPISGHTALYWYRQSLGQGLEFLIYFQGNSAPDKSGLPSDRFSAERTGGSVSTLTIQRTQQEDSAVYLCASSLVGTSEYNEQFFGPGTRLTVL.

This clone was picked up a small number of times. The chain recombines TRBV6-5 with TRBJ2-5, with TRBD2 matching over 9 bases. V gave up 2 bases and J gave up 5 bases; unmatched junction bases: 3. Germline V gene lookup returns CDR1 MNHEY and CDR2 SVGAGI. There are 14 residues in the CDR3. This CDR3 reads CASSYVAGVETQYF. In DNA, the CDR3 is TGTGCCAGCAGTTACGTAGCGGGGGTGGAGACCCAGTACTTC.

The rearrangement uses TRBV6-1 and TRBJ1-5; TRBD1 is a possible D gene (5 bases). Germline V gives CDR1 MNHNS, CDR2 SASEGT. V was cut by 3 bases and J by 8 bases, with 20 bases left in between. The CDR3 has 16 amino acids. The CDR3 region is CASSDPGDSLSEPQHF. The DNA of the CDR3 is TGTGCCAGCAGTGATCCTGGGGACTCTCTCTCGGAGCCCCAGCATTTT.

The chain uses TRBV29-1 and TRBJ2-1; TRBD2 agrees at 13 bases. Germline V gives CDR1 SQVTM, CDR2 ANQGSEA. The length of the CDR3 is 14 residues. The V segment lost 5 bases and the J segment 8 bases; nucleotides outside the gene matches: 6. CDR3 amino acids: CSVWTSGRRDEQFF. Written as DNA, the CDR3 is TGCAGCGTTTGGACTAGCGGGAGAAGGGATGAGCAGTTCTTC.

This chain uses TRBV5-4 with TRBJ1-2; D may be TRBD1 (5 bases). Trimming took off 4 bases at V and 8 bases at J, with 15 bases between the two ends. Germline assignment: CDR1 SGHNT and CDR2 YYREEE (reference sequence). The CDR3 consists of 13 residues. CDR3 sequence: CASSPVAGGGYTF. CDR3 coding DNA: TGTGCCAGCAGCCCGGTTGCCGGGGGAGGCTACACCTTC. Combining the CDR3 with reference TRBV5-4 and TRBJ1-2 gives the whole variable domain ETGVTQSPTHLIKTRGQQVTLRCSSQSGHNTVSWYQQALGQGPQFIFQYYREEENGRGNFPPRFSGLQFPNYSSELNVNALELDDSALYLCASSPVAGGGYTFGSGTRLTVV.

This clone was recorded only once. V is TRBV9 and J is TRBJ1-5, with no clear D. The V and J ends lost 0 bases and 3 bases respectively, with 7 bases between them. Germline CDR1 SGDLS, CDR2 YYNGEE. The CDR3 contains 14 residues. The CDR3 sequence: CASSVGLNNQPQHF. The CDR3 region has the DNA TGTGCCAGCAGCGTAGGACTGAACAATCAGCCCCAGCATTTT. The complete variable domain, with remaining parts taken from reference TRBV9 and TRBJ1-5, reads DSGVTQTPKHLITATGQRVTLRCSPRSGDLSVYWYQQSLDQGLQFLIQYYNGEERAKGNILERFSAQQFPDLHSELNLSSLELGDSALYFCASSVGLNNQPQHFGDGTRLSIL.

The chain employs TRBV19 and TRBJ1-6; 7 bases align to TRBD1. Trimming cost V 9 bases and J 8 bases; bases outside gene matches: 7. The CDR3 runs 13 residues. Germline V CDR1 and CDR2: LNHDA, SQIVND (reference sequence). CDR3 bases: TGTGCCAGGCACAGGGGTTTGTATTCACCCCTCCACTTT. Translated: CARHRGLYSPLHF. The variable domain in full, with the rest retrieved from reference TRBV19 and TRBJ1-6, is DGGITQSPKYLFRKEGQNVTLSCEQNLNHDAMYWYRQDPGQGLRLIYYSQIVNDFQKGDIAEGYSVSREKKESFPLTVTSAQKNPTAFYLCARHRGLYSPLHFGNGTRLTVT.

This chain joins TRBV6-6 and TRBJ1-2; D is unclear. V shed 6 bases and J shed 0 bases, with 8 bases lying between them. Germline V gene sequence: CDR1 MNHNY, CDR2 SVGAGI (reference sequence). This CDR3 comprises 13 residues. In DNA form, the CDR3 reads TGTGCCAGCAGCACGGGGTCTAACTATGGCTACACCTTC. Protein: CASSTGSNYGYTF.

Turning to this clone: With only one base between it and a far larger clone, this is likely a read error. Other DNA sequences within the sample encode an identical CDR3. The gene calls are TRBV3-1 (or the pseudogene TRBV3-2) and TRBJ2-5; 9 bases align to TRBD2. The J segment lost 7 bases and the V segment lost 8 bases, leaving 11 bases of the junction unmatched. This CDR3 is 14 amino acids long. Germline V gene sequence: CDR1 LGHDT, CDR2 YNNKEL (reference sequence). CDR3 nucleotide sequence: TGTGCCAGCCACCTGGCGGGGGGGGCGGGGACCCAGTACTTC. Encoded protein: CASHLAGGAGTQYF.

V is TRBV5-1 and J is TRBJ1-4; D call uncertain. Looked up from germline, CDR1 is SGHRS and CDR2 is YFSETQ. There are 12 residues in the CDR3. Trimming shortened V by 5 bases and J by 3 bases, and 5 bases separated the two germline ends. CDR3 nucleotides: TGCGCCAGCAGTGACTCTAATGAAAAACTGTTTTTT. Translated, it gives CASSDSNEKLFF.